Below, one T cell receptor (beta chain) is given with its context. Its antigen specificity is not known. No base quality values were provided; no much bigger clone lies one nucleotide off. This record belongs to a study of glioma-infiltrating T cells after dendritic cell vaccination (TCRdb year 2016). Notes on the research overall: The cohort included roughly 15 glioblastoma patients drawn from Phase I and II dendritic cell vaccination trials, of whom 9 were newly diagnosed and 6 had recurrent disease. The vaccine consisted of monocyte-derived dendritic cells cultured about seven days with IL-4 and GM-CSF, then pulsed overnight with autologous tumor lysate. In glioblastoma patients vaccinated with dendritic cells, deep sequencing of TCR beta CDR3 regions served to measure the amount of tumor-infiltrating lymphocytes and to compare repertoires between tumor and blood. Survival after dendritic cell vaccination was correlated with TCR sequencing metrics, such as TIL content and the overlap between tumor and blood repertoires. Three intradermal dendritic cell vaccine injections were administered to patients at biweekly intervals in the arm below the axilla. Between the early 2000s and the early 2010s, the patients were given dendritic cell vaccination pulsed with autologous tumor lysate.

The immunoSEQ assay amplified TCRB CDR3 regions from roughly 2 micrograms of genomic DNA, or from all available DNA when less than that amount was available. The multiplex PCR relied on 60 forward primers for TCR V beta segments and 13 reverse primers for J beta segments. Synthetic control templates were spiked into each sample at limiting dilution to estimate reads per starting template. The Illumina HiSeq System generated sequencing reads of 87 bp. Concerning the study's data processing: PCR and sequencing errors were removed by a nearest neighbor algorithm that merged closely related sequences. TCR overlap was defined as the percentage of unique tumor TCR beta sequences that were also found in the peripheral blood of the same patient. TCRdb stores this immuneACCESS table with in-frame sequences only. Part of the clones is absent; in the studies checked, under half of the shortfall reflects unresolved V genes, and no reason is known for the rest. From that table come the V and J calls and clone size; the DNA was used to work out D and trimming. Recorded for this sample are over 90,000 clones; roughly 81% of them occurred a single time. The leading ten clones occupy less than 15% of the sample.

Beyond this particular receptor, the publication reports: The cohort was small and heterogeneous, few patients had complete blood and tumor sets, and even fewer had initial-recurrent tumor pairs. The TCR overlap response model with three groups was called speculative and said to need prospective validation. After dendritic cell vaccination, a higher estimated pretreatment TIL content predicted longer time to progression and longer overall survival. TCR clonality showed no direct relationship with survival, which suggests that a diverse polyclonal response may matter.

Sequences WNHNN (CDR1) and SYGVQD (CDR2) are obtained from the germline V gene (reference sequence). From its cysteine to its phenylalanine, the CDR3 spans 14 amino acids. Of all the DNA, just the CDR3 is kept, 42 bases in frame from base 1. V is cut back by 4 bases and J by 10 bases, with 6 bases in the junction unmatched. Selection of patients required sufficient residual fresh-frozen tumor tissue and over two years of available survival data. Although molecular status otherwise differed among the glioblastoma patients, no patient had an isocitrate dehydrogenase mutation. PBMC were collected before vaccination, two weeks after the third vaccination, and at tumor progression if tumor progression occurred. The Qiagen DNeasy Blood extraction Kit was used to extract genomic DNA.

The sequence came from a human donor with glioblastoma. Sample: blood, taken before dendritic cell vaccination. This receptor chain uses TRBV10-1 and TRBJ2-1, with 11 bases aligning to TRBD2. The nucleotide sequence is given as TGCGCCAGCAGTGTGGCTAGCGGGGGGAGGGAGCAGTTCTTC. This gives the protein CASSVASGGREQFF.